Within the sample, the clone carrying this TCR beta chain is medium-sized. The antigen is unknown. Gene and germline names: mouse. The DNA ends 1 residue before the CDR3 does, and the rest of the CDR3 is filled in from the germline J gene. The data stem from a study of tissue T cells after allogeneic stem cell transplantation. Study-wide findings and caveats: This small cohort was clinically heterogeneous, and sampling depth was a limitation. In patients and mice, blood and spleen missed much of tissue repertoire.

Time point of the sample: mouse harvest day 14 after allogeneic transplant. Each mouse received 10^7 T-cell-depleted marrow cells plus 10^6 splenic CD5+ T cells by tail vein. Germline CDR1 reads KGHPV; CDR2 reads FQNQEV (reference sequence). The CDR3 length is 15 residues. Between the trimmed V and J ends, which lost 2 bases and 0 bases, there was a span of 8 bases. Repertoires were generated with immunoSEQ multiplex PCR, while TCRdb's copy carries only in-frame clones and drops some. The sample holds under 6,000 clones, about 34% seen once. The chain employs TRBV26 and TRBJ1-3; D is undetermined. Sequenced material: skin. This sequence originates from a female BALB/c mouse given C57BL/6 T cells with graft-versus-host disease after an allogeneic hematopoietic cell transplant. The part of the CDR3 DNA that was read is TGTGCCAGCAGTCTGGCGGGGAATTCTGGAAATACGCTCTAT. This codes for CASSLAGNSGNTLY. The entire CDR3 sequence reads CASSLAGNSGNTLYF.